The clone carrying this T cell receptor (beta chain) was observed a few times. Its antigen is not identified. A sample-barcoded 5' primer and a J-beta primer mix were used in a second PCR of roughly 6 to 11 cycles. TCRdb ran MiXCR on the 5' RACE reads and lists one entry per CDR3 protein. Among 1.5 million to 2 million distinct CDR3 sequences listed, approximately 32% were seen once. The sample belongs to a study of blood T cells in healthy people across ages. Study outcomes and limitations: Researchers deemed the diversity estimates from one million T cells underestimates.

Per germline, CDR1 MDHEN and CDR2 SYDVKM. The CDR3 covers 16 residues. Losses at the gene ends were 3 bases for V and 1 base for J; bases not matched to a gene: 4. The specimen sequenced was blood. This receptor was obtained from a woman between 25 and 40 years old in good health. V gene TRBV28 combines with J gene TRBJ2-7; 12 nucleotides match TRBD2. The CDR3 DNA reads TGTGCCAGCAGTTTTTTGACTAGCGGGAGTTCCTACGAGCAGTACTTC. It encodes CASSFLTSGSSYEQYF.